Listed below are T cell receptor beta chains from one sample, sequenced in a study of cytomegalovirus exposure and HLA in healthy donors. Some clones are missing from TCRdb's copy, which holds only in-frame ones; the method was immunoSEQ multiplex PCR. Found here are more than 35,000 clones, 60% to 70% of them singletons; the top ten hold 3.5% to 4%. Sample: PBMCs. All receptors come from a man aged 40-50 years in good health and CMV-seronegative. The conserved cysteine and the conserved F or W are not part of the CDR3 here. Size tells how often a clone was seen (once, few, many) or the class of an expanded clone, and some rows leave it out.

TRBJ1-2 12 NA TRBV2 ASSGDSQARVNT
TRBJ1-6 12 few TRBV7-9 ASSFRDRDSPLH
TRBJ1-2 14 few TRBV30 AWSVPGTGTRFGYT
TRBJ2-5 12 NA TRBV5-1 ASSLGQGQETQY
TRBJ1-2 16 NA TRBV1 TSSQGGMGRGGYDGYT
TRBJ2-5 11 NA TRBV5-1 ASGGGGEETQY
TRBJ1-2 11 NA TRBV5-1 ASSLNHRGGYT
TRBJ1-3 12 NA TRBV13 ASSWGQQGNTIY
TRBJ2-2 13 NA TRBV7-6 ASSPITPNTGELF
TRBJ1-6 13 NA TRBV19 ASMRGLAGNSPLH
TRBJ2-7 12 NA TRBV11-1 ASSLRANYYEQY
TRBJ2-7 12 NA TRBV5-1 ASSLVAGGYEQY
TRBJ2-1 14 few TRBV19 ASSTTGYSSYNEQF
TRBJ1-2 12 NA TRBV2 ASSRGQGYYGYT
TRBJ1-3 14 NA TRBV5-4 ASSSGGTGSGNTIY
TRBJ2-5 13 once TRBV4-3 ASSYGQGVGETQY
TRBJ2-3 17 once TRBV9 ASSAPGQGAWGNTDTQY
TRBJ1-6 13 NA TRBV5-1 ASSSAGQTNSPLH
TRBJ1-2 11 NA TRBV6-5 ASSLGQLYGYT
TRBJ1-6 11 NA TRBV6-1 ASSEDRGPPLH
TRBJ1-2 12 NA TRBV6-6 ASSYYDRDYGYT
TRBJ1-4 12 NA TRBV28 ASTGTGSIEKLF
TRBJ1-2 12 NA TRBV27 ASRGGLGSHGYT
TRBJ2-5 10 NA TRBV9 ASSTGQETQY
TRBJ2-5 13 once TRBV16 ASSQMGTGQETQY
TRBJ2-3 11 NA TRBV7-3 ASSLDSQFTQY